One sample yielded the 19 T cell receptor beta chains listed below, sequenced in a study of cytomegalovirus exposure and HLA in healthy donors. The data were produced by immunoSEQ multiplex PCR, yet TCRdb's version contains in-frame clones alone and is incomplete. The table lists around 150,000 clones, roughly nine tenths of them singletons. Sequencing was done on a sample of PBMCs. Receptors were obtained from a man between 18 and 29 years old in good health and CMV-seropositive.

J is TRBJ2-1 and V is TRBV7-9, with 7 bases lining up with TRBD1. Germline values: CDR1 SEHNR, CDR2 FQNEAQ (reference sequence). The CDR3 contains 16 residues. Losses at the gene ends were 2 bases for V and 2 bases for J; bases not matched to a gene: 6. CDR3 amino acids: CASSLSGGNAYNEQFF. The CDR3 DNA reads TGTGCCAGCAGCTTATCAGGGGGAAATGCCTACAATGAGCAGTTCTTC.

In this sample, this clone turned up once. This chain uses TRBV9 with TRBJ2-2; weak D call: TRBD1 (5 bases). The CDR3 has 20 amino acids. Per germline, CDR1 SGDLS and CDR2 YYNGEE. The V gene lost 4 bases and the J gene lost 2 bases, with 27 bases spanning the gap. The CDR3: CASSPDYVGWATANTGELFF. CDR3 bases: TGTGCCAGCAGCCCAGATTATGTCGGTTGGGCGACAGCAAACACCGGGGAGCTGTTTTTT.

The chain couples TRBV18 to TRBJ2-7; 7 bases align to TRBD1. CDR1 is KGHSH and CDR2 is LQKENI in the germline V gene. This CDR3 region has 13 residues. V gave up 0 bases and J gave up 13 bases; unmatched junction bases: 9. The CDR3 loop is CASSPPVTGVLYF. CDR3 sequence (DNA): TGTGCCAGCTCACCACCAGTTACAGGGGTTCTCTACTTC.

CDR3 residues: CASSPPVLAGVDTQYF. In DNA, the CDR3 is TGTGCCAGCTCACCACCGGTTCTAGCGGGAGTCGATACGCAGTATTTT. The V and J genes are TRBV18 and TRBJ2-3, with 10 bases lining up with TRBD2. This CDR3 is 16 amino acids long. CDR1 is KGHSH and CDR2 is LQKENI in the germline V gene. The J segment lost 6 bases and the V segment lost 0 bases, leaving 6 bases of the junction unmatched.

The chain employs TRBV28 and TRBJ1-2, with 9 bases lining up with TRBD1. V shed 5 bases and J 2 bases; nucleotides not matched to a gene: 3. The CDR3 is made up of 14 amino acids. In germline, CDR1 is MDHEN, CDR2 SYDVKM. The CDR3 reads CASSPGQGNYGYTF. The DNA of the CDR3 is TGTGCCAGCAGTCCCGGACAGGGGAACTATGGCTACACCTTC.

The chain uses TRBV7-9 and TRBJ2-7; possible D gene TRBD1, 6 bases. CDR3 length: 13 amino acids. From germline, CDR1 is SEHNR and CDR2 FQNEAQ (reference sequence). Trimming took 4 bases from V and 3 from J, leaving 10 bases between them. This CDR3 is CASSSGAVYEQYF. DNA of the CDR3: TGTGCCAGCAGCTCAGGGGCCGTCTACGAGCAGTACTTC. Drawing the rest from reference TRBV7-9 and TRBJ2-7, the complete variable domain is DTGVSQNPRHKITKRGQNVTFRCDPISEHNRLYWYRQTLGQGPEFLTYFQNEAQLEKSRLLSDRFSAERPKGSFSTLEIQRTEQGDSAMYLCASSSGAVYEQYFGPGTRLTVT.

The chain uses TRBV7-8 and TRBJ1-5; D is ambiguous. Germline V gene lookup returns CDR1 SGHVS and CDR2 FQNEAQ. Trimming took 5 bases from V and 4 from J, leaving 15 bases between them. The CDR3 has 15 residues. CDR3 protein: CASSPIRGYNQPQHF. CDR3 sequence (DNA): TGTGCCAGCAGCCCAATCAGAGGGTATAATCAGCCCCAGCATTTT. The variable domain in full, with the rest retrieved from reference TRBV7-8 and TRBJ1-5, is GAGVSQSPRYKVAKRGQDVALRCDPISGHVSLFWYQQALGQGPEFLTYFQNEAQLDKSGLPSDRFFAERPEGSVSTLKIQRTQQEDSAVYLCASSPIRGYNQPQHFGDGTRLSIL.

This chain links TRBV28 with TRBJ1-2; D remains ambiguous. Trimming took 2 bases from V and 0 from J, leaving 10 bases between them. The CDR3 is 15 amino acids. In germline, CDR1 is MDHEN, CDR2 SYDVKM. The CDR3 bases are TGTGCCAGCAGTTTACGGCCGGGGACTAACTATGGCTACACCTTC. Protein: CASSLRPGTNYGYTF.

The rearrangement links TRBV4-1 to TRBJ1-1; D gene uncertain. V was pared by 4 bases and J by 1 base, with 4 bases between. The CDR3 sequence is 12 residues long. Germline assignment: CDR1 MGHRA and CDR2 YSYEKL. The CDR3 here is CASSLGNTEAFF. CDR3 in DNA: TGCGCCAGCAGCCTCGGGAACACTGAAGCTTTCTTT.

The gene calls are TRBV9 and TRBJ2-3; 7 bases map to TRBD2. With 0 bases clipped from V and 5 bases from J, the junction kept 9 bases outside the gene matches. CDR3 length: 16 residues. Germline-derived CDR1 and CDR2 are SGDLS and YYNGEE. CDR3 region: CASSVAGGSSEDTQYF. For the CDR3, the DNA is TGTGCCAGCAGCGTAGCGGGCGGGAGTAGTGAAGATACGCAGTATTTT.

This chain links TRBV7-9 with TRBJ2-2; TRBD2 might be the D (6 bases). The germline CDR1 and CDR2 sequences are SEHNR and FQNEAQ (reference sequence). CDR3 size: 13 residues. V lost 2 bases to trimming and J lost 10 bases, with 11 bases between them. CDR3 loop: CASSLMGEEELFF. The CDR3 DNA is TGTGCCAGCAGCTTAATGGGGGAGGAGGAGCTGTTTTTT.

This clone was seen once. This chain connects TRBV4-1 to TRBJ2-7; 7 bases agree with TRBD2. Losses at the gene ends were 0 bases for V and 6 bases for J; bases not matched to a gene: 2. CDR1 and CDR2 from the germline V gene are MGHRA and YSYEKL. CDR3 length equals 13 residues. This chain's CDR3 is CASSQEWGGEQYF. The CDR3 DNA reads TGCGCCAGCAGCCAAGAGTGGGGGGGCGAGCAGTACTTC.

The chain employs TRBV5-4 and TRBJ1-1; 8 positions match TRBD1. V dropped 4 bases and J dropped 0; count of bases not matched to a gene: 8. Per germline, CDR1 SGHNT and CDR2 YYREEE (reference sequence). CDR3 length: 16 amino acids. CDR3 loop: CASSPGQGGLNTEAFF. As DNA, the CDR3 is TGTGCCAGCAGCCCCGGACAGGGAGGGCTGAACACTGAAGCTTTCTTT.

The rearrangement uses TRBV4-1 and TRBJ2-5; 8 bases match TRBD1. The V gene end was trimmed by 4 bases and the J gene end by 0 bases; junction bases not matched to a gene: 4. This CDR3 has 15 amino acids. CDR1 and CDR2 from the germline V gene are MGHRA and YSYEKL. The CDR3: CASSLNRGDQETQYF. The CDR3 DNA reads TGCGCCAGCAGCCTAAACAGGGGGGACCAAGAGACCCAGTACTTC.

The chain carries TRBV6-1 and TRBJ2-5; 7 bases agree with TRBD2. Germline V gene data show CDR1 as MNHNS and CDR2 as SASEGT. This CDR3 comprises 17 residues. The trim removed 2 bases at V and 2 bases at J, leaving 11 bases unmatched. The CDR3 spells CASSEFPAGAVQETQYF. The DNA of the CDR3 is TGTGCCAGCAGTGAATTCCCGGCGGGAGCGGTACAAGAGACCCAGTACTTC.

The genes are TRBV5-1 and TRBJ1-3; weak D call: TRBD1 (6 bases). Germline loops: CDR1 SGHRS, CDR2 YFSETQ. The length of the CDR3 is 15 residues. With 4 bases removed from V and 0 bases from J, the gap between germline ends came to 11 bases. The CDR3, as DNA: TGCGCCAGCAGCGCGGACAGATCCTCTGGAAACACCATATATTTT. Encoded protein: CASSADRSSGNTIYF.

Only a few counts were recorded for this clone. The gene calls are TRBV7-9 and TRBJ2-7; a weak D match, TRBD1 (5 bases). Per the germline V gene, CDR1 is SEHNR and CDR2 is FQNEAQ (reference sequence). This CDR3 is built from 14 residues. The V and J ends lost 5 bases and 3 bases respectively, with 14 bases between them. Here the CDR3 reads CASSPPLRVYEQYF. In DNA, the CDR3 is TGTGCCAGCAGCCCTCCCCTCAGGGTCTACGAGCAGTACTTC.

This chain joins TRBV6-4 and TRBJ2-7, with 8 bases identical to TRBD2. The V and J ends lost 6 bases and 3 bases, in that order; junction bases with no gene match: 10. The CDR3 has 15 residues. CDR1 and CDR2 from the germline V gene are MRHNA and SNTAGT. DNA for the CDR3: TGTGCCAGCAGAAAACCTAGCGGGTTATACTACGAGCAGTACTTC. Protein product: CASRKPSGLYYEQYF.

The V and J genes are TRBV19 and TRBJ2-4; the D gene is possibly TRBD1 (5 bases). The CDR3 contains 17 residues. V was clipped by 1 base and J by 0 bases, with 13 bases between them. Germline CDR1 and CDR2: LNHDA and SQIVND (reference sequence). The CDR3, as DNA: TGTGCCAGTAGTATAGTAGGACAATCTCTAGCCAAAAACATTCAGTACTTC. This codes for CASSIVGQSLAKNIQYF.